This T cell receptor (beta chain) comes out of a study of T cells in Graves' hyperthyroidism and ophthalmopathy. This clonotype has at least ten counts. V lost 1 base to trimming and J lost 4 bases, with 10 bases between them. The CDR3 length is 15 residues. Germline V gene sequence: CDR1 MDHEN, CDR2 SYDVKM. Amplification targeted TCR beta CDR3 regions from RNA transcripts. An initial round of RT-PCR targeting the TCR CDR3 relied on the HTBI primer set. TCRdb re-derived calls from the multiplex PCR reads in MiXCR, one entry per CDR3 protein. Among more than 500,000 distinct CDR3 sequences listed, roughly 14% were seen once.

The receptor's source is a woman aged 40 to 49 with Graves' ophthalmopathy. The V and J genes are TRBV28 and TRBJ2-2; D unclear. Sequenced material: blood. Written as DNA, the CDR3 is TGTGCCAGCAGTTTATTCCCTTGGGCCACCGGGGAGCTGTTTTTT. Translated, it gives CASSLFPWATGELFF.